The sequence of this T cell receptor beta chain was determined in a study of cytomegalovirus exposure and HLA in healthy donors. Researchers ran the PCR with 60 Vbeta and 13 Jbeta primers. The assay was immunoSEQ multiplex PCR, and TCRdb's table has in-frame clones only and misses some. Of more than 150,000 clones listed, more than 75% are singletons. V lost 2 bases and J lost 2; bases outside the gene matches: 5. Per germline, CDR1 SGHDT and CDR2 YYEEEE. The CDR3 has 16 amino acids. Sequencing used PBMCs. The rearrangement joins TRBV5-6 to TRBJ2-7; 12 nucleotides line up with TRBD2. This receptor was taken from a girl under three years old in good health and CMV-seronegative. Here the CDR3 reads CASSFGRTSGAYEQYF. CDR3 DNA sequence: TGTGCCAGCAGCTTCGGTAGGACTAGCGGGGCCTACGAGCAGTACTTC.